These T cell receptor beta chains were read from a single sample in a study of shared clonotypes between healthy human individuals. Repertoires were generated with immunoSEQ multiplex PCR, while TCRdb's copy carries only in-frame clones and drops some. The sample lists about 1.1 million clones; about four fifths were seen once. Sequenced input: memory CD4+ T cells from PBMCs. These receptors were taken from a man between 18 and 29 years old in good health. Some clones in this sample may be carry-over from other donors' samples. The CDR3 runs from the conserved cysteine through the conserved F or W. A D gene is named only where the DNA matches it firmly. Not every row has a clone size; where given, it reads once, few, many or a size class.

d_gene: NA; j_gene: TRBJ2-7; v_gene: TRBV6-5; abundance: NA; CDR3aa: CASSPPLAHEQYF; CDR3nt: TGTGCCAGCAGTCCCCCACTAGCCCACGAGCAGTACTTC
d_gene: NA; j_gene: TRBJ1-1; v_gene: TRBV2; abundance: NA; CDR3aa: CASSVDTYTEAFF; CDR3nt: TGTGCCAGCAGTGTGGACACGTACACTGAAGCTTTCTTT
d_gene: NA; j_gene: TRBJ1-1; v_gene: TRBV5-6; abundance: few; CDR3aa: CASHGRATEAFF; CDR3nt: TGTGCCAGCCACGGACGGGCCACTGAAGCTTTCTTT
d_gene: NA; j_gene: TRBJ2-1; v_gene: TRBV5-1; abundance: NA; CDR3aa: CASSLGAGNEQFF; CDR3nt: TGCGCCAGCAGCTTAGGAGCGGGCAATGAGCAGTTCTTC
d_gene: NA; j_gene: TRBJ1-5; v_gene: TRBV30; abundance: NA; CDR3aa: CASSGFNQPQHF; CDR3nt: TGTGCCTCATCCGGATTCAATCAGCCCCAGCATTTT
d_gene: NA; j_gene: TRBJ1-2; v_gene: TRBV30; abundance: NA; CDR3aa: CAWSVDRYYGYTF; CDR3nt: TGTGCCTGGAGTGTAGATAGGTACTATGGCTACACCTTC
d_gene: NA; j_gene: TRBJ2-7; v_gene: TRBV11-3; abundance: NA; CDR3aa: CASSPQYF; CDR3nt: TGTGCCAGCAGCCCTCAGTACTTC
d_gene: TRBD1; j_gene: TRBJ2-5; v_gene: TRBV4-3; abundance: NA; CDR3aa: CASSQERGRETQYF; CDR3nt: TGCGCCAGCAGCCAAGAGAGGGGGCGAGAGACCCAGTACTTC
d_gene: NA; j_gene: TRBJ1-5; v_gene: TRBV28; abundance: NA; CDR3aa: CASSLIPGSWNQPQHF; CDR3nt: TGTGCCAGCAGTTTAATCCCAGGGAGTTGGAATCAGCCCCAGCATTTT
d_gene: TRBD1; j_gene: TRBJ2-1; v_gene: TRBV7-7; abundance: NA; CDR3aa: CASSLGTGDYNEQFF; CDR3nt: TGTGCCAGCAGCTTAGGGACAGGGGACTACAATGAGCAGTTCTTC
d_gene: NA; j_gene: TRBJ1-4; v_gene: TRBV5-1; abundance: NA; CDR3aa: CASSLQDLTNEKLFF; CDR3nt: TGCGCCAGCAGCTTACAGGATCTCACTAATGAAAAACTGTTTTTT
d_gene: NA; j_gene: TRBJ2-1; v_gene: TRBV7-3; abundance: NA; CDR3aa: CASSLGRSGLGEQFF; CDR3nt: TGTGCCAGCAGCTTAGGTCGTAGCGGCCTTGGTGAGCAGTTCTTC
d_gene: TRBD1; j_gene: TRBJ1-1; v_gene: TRBV6-6; abundance: NA; CDR3aa: CASSYPGTGHTEAFF; CDR3nt: TGTGCCAGCAGTTACCCCGGGACAGGGCACACTGAAGCTTTCTTT
d_gene: NA; j_gene: TRBJ2-2; v_gene: TRBV7-9; abundance: NA; CDR3aa: CASSHITGELFF; CDR3nt: TGTGCCAGCAGCCATATCACCGGGGAGCTGTTTTTT
d_gene: NA; j_gene: TRBJ1-2; v_gene: TRBV6-5; abundance: NA; CDR3aa: CATRQVGYTF; CDR3nt: TGTGCCACCCGACAGGTCGGCTACACCTTC
d_gene: NA; j_gene: TRBJ1-4; v_gene: TRBV28; abundance: once; CDR3aa: CASLGASYNEKLFF; CDR3nt: TGTGCCAGCTTGGGAGCGTCGTATAATGAAAAACTGTTTTTT
d_gene: TRBD2; j_gene: TRBJ2-7; v_gene: TRBV6-1; abundance: NA; CDR3aa: CALTGEGPGYEQYF; CDR3nt: TGTGCCCTTACGGGGGAGGGCCCGGGTTACGAGCAGTACTTC
d_gene: TRBD1; j_gene: TRBJ1-6; v_gene: TRBV7-9; abundance: NA; CDR3aa: CASSSGGQGGSPLHF; CDR3nt: TGTGCCAGCAGCTCCGGGGGACAGGGAGGATCACCCCTCCACTTT
d_gene: TRBD2; j_gene: TRBJ2-1; v_gene: TRBV4-1; abundance: NA; CDR3aa: CASSQEGLAGASFGEQFF; CDR3nt: TGCGCCAGCAGCCAAGAGGGACTAGCGGGGGCGAGTTTTGGTGAGCAGTTCTTC
d_gene: TRBD2; j_gene: TRBJ2-3; v_gene: TRBV28; abundance: NA; CDR3aa: CASSLGGGRITDTQYF; CDR3nt: TGTGCCAGCAGTTTGGGTGGCGGGAGGATTACAGATACGCAGTATTTT
d_gene: TRBD2; j_gene: TRBJ2-1; v_gene: TRBV11-2; abundance: NA; CDR3aa: CASSPSGGMSSYNEQFF; CDR3nt: TGTGCCAGCAGCCCCAGCGGGGGTATGAGCTCCTACAATGAGCAGTTCTTC
d_gene: TRBD1; j_gene: TRBJ2-1; v_gene: TRBV5-4; abundance: NA; CDR3aa: CASSRQGAVTLYNEQFF; CDR3nt: TGTGCCAGCAGCCGACAGGGGGCCGTAACTCTTTACAATGAGCAGTTCTTC
d_gene: NA; j_gene: TRBJ2-3; v_gene: TRBV27; abundance: NA; CDR3aa: CASSSDDTQYF; CDR3nt: TGTGCCAGCAGTTCGGACGATACGCAGTATTTT
d_gene: NA; j_gene: TRBJ1-2; v_gene: TRBV6-1; abundance: NA; CDR3aa: CASSEAPGLFLGYTF; CDR3nt: TGTGCCAGCAGTGAAGCGCCGGGGCTATTTCTCGGCTACACCTTC
d_gene: TRBD1; j_gene: TRBJ1-3; v_gene: TRBV28; abundance: once; CDR3aa: CASSLSTGGTGNTIYF; CDR3nt: TGTGCCAGCAGTCTATCGACAGGGGGCACTGGAAATACCATATATTTT
d_gene: NA; j_gene: TRBJ1-5; v_gene: TRBV7-9; abundance: few; CDR3aa: CASSLLGPGGNQPQHF; CDR3nt: TGTGCCAGCAGCCTCCTCGGACCGGGAGGGAATCAGCCCCAGCATTTT
d_gene: NA; j_gene: TRBJ1-1; v_gene: TRBV7-2; abundance: few; CDR3aa: CASRAGHMNTEAFF; CDR3nt: TGTGCCAGCAGGGCGGGACATATGAACACTGAAGCTTTCTTT
d_gene: TRBD1; j_gene: TRBJ2-5; v_gene: TRBV5-1; abundance: NA; CDR3aa: CASSPPTGSGETQYF; CDR3nt: TGCGCCAGCAGCCCCCCGACAGGGTCCGGTGAGACCCAGTACTTC
d_gene: NA; j_gene: TRBJ1-3; v_gene: TRBV7-9; abundance: NA; CDR3aa: CASSLDPEGNTIYF; CDR3nt: TGTGCCAGCAGCTTAGACCCCGAGGGGAACACCATATATTTT
d_gene: TRBD2; j_gene: TRBJ2-7; v_gene: TRBV11-2; abundance: NA; CDR3aa: CASITPAAGPYEQYF; CDR3nt: TGTGCCAGCATCACCCCCGCAGCGGGACCCTACGAGCAGTACTTC
d_gene: NA; j_gene: TRBJ2-3; v_gene: TRBV27; abundance: NA; CDR3aa: CASRNLQTGWGKPQYF; CDR3nt: TGTGCCAGCAGAAATTTACAGACAGGTTGGGGGAAGCCGCAGTATTTT
d_gene: TRBD1; j_gene: TRBJ1-1; v_gene: TRBV29-1; abundance: NA; CDR3aa: CSGLRQGGTEAFF; CDR3nt: TGCAGCGGCCTTCGACAGGGGGGCACTGAAGCTTTCTTT
d_gene: NA; j_gene: TRBJ2-4; v_gene: TRBV14; abundance: NA; CDR3aa: CASSQDQYRHIQYF; CDR3nt: TGTGCCAGCAGCCAAGATCAGTACCGCCACATTCAGTACTTC
d_gene: TRBD2; j_gene: TRBJ2-7; v_gene: TRBV6-4; abundance: few; CDR3aa: CASSQDSGRGVEQYF; CDR3nt: TGTGCCAGCAGTCAAGACAGCGGGAGGGGGGTCGAGCAGTACTTC
d_gene: TRBD1; j_gene: TRBJ2-6; v_gene: TRBV10-3; abundance: NA; CDR3aa: CAISDTGAGANVLTF; CDR3nt: TGTGCCATCAGTGATACAGGGGCTGGGGCCAACGTCCTGACTTTC
d_gene: NA; j_gene: TRBJ2-2; v_gene: TRBV11-3; abundance: NA; CDR3aa: CASSSAGASTGELFF; CDR3nt: TGTGCCAGCAGCTCAGCAGGGGCGAGCACCGGGGAGCTGTTTTTT
d_gene: NA; j_gene: TRBJ1-2; v_gene: TRBV19; abundance: NA; CDR3aa: CASSIEGGYGYTF; CDR3nt: TGTGCCAGTAGTATCGAGGGAGGCTATGGCTACACCTTC
d_gene: TRBD1; j_gene: TRBJ1-1; v_gene: TRBV5-4; abundance: NA; CDR3aa: CASSLGFGGQGEAFF; CDR3nt: TGTGCCAGCAGCTTGGGTTTTGGGGGACAGGGTGAAGCTTTCTTT
d_gene: NA; j_gene: TRBJ2-3; v_gene: TRBV28; abundance: NA; CDR3aa: CASSSRWTDTQYF; CDR3nt: TGTGCCAGCAGTTCCCGGTGGACAGATACGCAGTATTTT
d_gene: NA; j_gene: TRBJ2-7; v_gene: TRBV7-9; abundance: NA; CDR3aa: CASSLPLREQYF; CDR3nt: TGTGCCAGCAGCCTACCTTTGCGAGAGCAGTACTTC
d_gene: TRBD2; j_gene: TRBJ2-7; v_gene: TRBV18; abundance: NA; CDR3aa: CASSASSGTYEQYF; CDR3nt: TGTGCCAGCTCAGCGTCTAGCGGGACCTACGAGCAGTACTTC
d_gene: NA; j_gene: TRBJ1-1; v_gene: TRBV28; abundance: NA; CDR3aa: CASSPVRGSEAFF; CDR3nt: TGTGCCAGCAGTCCCGTCAGGGGATCTGAAGCTTTCTTT
d_gene: TRBD2; j_gene: TRBJ2-1; v_gene: TRBV28; abundance: NA; CDR3aa: CASSLRLAAELNEQFF; CDR3nt: TGTGCCAGCAGTTTAAGACTAGCGGCGGAATTGAATGAGCAGTTCTTC
d_gene: NA; j_gene: TRBJ2-7; v_gene: TRBV6-1; abundance: NA; CDR3aa: CATRPDTLSYEQYF; CDR3nt: TGTGCCACCCGACCGGACACACTGTCCTACGAGCAGTACTTC
d_gene: NA; j_gene: TRBJ1-1; v_gene: TRBV6-5; abundance: many; CDR3aa: CASGHRGTEAFF; CDR3nt: TGTGCCAGCGGGCACCGGGGGACTGAAGCTTTCTTT
d_gene: NA; j_gene: TRBJ2-1; v_gene: TRBV6-1; abundance: NA; CDR3aa: CASSESRGWDHEQFF; CDR3nt: TGTGCCAGCAGTGAATCCCGGGGATGGGACCATGAGCAGTTCTTC
d_gene: NA; j_gene: TRBJ2-5; v_gene: TRBV5-4; abundance: NA; CDR3aa: CASSLGGQKETQYF; CDR3nt: TGTGCCAGCAGCCTCGGGGGACAGAAAGAGACCCAGTACTTC
d_gene: TRBD1; j_gene: TRBJ2-7; v_gene: TRBV27; abundance: NA; CDR3aa: CASSFQGGRSKDEQYF; CDR3nt: TGTGCCAGCAGTTTTCAAGGGGGCAGGAGTAAGGACGAGCAGTACTTC